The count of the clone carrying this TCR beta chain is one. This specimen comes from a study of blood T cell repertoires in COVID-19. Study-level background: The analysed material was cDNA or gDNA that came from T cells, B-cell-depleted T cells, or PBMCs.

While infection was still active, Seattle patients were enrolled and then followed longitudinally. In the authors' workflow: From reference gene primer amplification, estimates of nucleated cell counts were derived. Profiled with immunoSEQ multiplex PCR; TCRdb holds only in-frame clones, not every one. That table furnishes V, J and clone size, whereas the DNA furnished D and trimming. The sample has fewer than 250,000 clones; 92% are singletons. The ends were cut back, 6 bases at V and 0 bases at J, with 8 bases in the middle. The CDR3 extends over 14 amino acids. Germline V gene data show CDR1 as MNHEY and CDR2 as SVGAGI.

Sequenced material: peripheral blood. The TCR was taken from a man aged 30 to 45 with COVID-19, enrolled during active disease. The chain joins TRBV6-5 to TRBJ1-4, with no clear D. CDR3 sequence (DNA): TGTGCCAGCAGCCTAGAAGCAACTAATGAAAAACTGTTTTTT. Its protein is CASSLEATNEKLFF.